Following are 29 T cell receptor beta chains from one sample sequenced in a study of PD-1 and CTLA-4 blockade in melanoma. Clones were read by immunoSEQ multiplex PCR, and TCRdb kept only the in-frame ones, dropping some. The data show around 32,000 clones, about 88% seen once. The source was CD8+ T cells from peripheral blood, collected before anti-PD-1 treatment. These receptor sequences come from a human donor with melanoma.

This clone was picked up one time. The chain recombines TRBV6-5 with TRBJ2-1, with TRBD1 as a possible D gene (5 bases). The V and J ends lost 2 bases and 1 base respectively, with 6 bases between them. CDR1 and CDR2 (germline): MNHEY, SVGAGI. The CDR3 loop spans 14 amino acids. The CDR3 here is CASSYQGSYNEQFF. For the CDR3, the DNA is TGTGCCAGCAGTTACCAGGGATCCTACAATGAGCAGTTCTTC.

This clone was seen only once. V is TRBV9 and J is TRBJ1-2; D remains ambiguous. Germline V gene data show CDR1 as SGDLS and CDR2 as YYNGEE. V was pared by 3 bases and J by 3 bases, with 12 bases between. CDR3 length equals 14 residues. Written as DNA, the CDR3 is TGTGCCAGCAGCGCCCCAGACGGATACTATGGCTACACCTTC. It codes for CASSAPDGYYGYTF.

The V gene is TRBV7-8, the J gene TRBJ2-1, with D perhaps TRBD2 (6 bases). Germline V lookup: CDR1 SGHVS, CDR2 FQNEAQ. Trimming left V 1 base short and J 4 bases short, with 14 bases between. The CDR3 extends over 16 amino acids. CDR3 in amino acids: CASSLVGSGPYNEQFF. CDR3 sequence (DNA): TGTGCCAGCAGCTTAGTAGGTAGCGGCCCATACAATGAGCAGTTCTTC.

This sequence joins TRBV27 and TRBJ2-5, with 8 bases that match TRBD2. This CDR3 region has 15 residues. The V and J ends lost 3 bases and 2 bases, in that order; junction bases with no gene match: 5. Germline CDR1 MNHEY, CDR2 SMNVEV (reference sequence). CDR3 sequence reads: CASSLISGNQETQYF. The CDR3 region has the DNA TGTGCCAGCAGTTTGATTAGCGGGAATCAAGAGACCCAGTACTTC.

This clone was detected only once. The V gene is TRBV24-1, the J gene TRBJ2-1; 8 bases map to TRBD2. The germline V gene has CDR1 KGHDR and CDR2 SFDVKD. This CDR3 contains 17 residues. J gave up 3 bases and V 2 bases, and 8 bases lay outside the gene matches. The CDR3 region is CATSDSGGGTGYNEQFF. The CDR3 bases are TGTGCCACCAGTGATTCCGGCGGGGGGACCGGCTACAATGAGCAGTTCTTC.

The gene calls are TRBV7-6 and TRBJ2-1; TRBD2 might be the D (6 bases). V was trimmed by 3 bases and J by 5 bases, leaving 8 bases between them. Germline V CDR1 and CDR2: SGHVS, FNYEAQ. The CDR3 loop spans 13 amino acids. CDR3 in amino acids: CASSFGGNNEQFF. DNA of the CDR3: TGTGCCAGCAGCTTCGGCGGGAACAATGAGCAGTTCTTC.

The genes are TRBV28 and TRBJ2-2; 14 bases line up with TRBD2. CDR3 size: 19 residues. The J segment lost 3 bases and the V segment lost 3 bases, leaving 9 bases of the junction unmatched. Per the germline V gene, CDR1 is MDHEN and CDR2 is SYDVKM. In DNA, the CDR3 is TGTGCCAGCAGTTTTCCCGGGACTAGCGGGAGATCGGACACCGGGGAGCTGTTTTTT. It translates to CASSFPGTSGRSDTGELFF.

The chain joins TRBV9 to TRBJ1-1; 7 bases agree with TRBD1. Trimming took 4 bases from V and 3 from J; bases not matched to a gene: 6. The CDR3 extends over 14 amino acids. Germline lookup yields CDR1 SGDLS and CDR2 YYNGEE. The CDR3: CASSSLDRYTEAFF. As DNA, the CDR3 is TGTGCCAGCAGCTCTCTGGACAGGTACACTGAAGCTTTCTTT.

The rearrangement links TRBV11-3 to TRBJ1-1, with D possibly TRBD1 on 6 matching bases. V was shortened by 5 bases and J by 5 bases, with 15 bases between the two germline ends. The CDR3 covers 14 residues. The germline V gene has CDR1 SGHNT and CDR2 YENEEA. The CDR3 loop is CASSEQGNPTEAFF. CDR3 in DNA: TGTGCCAGCAGCGAACAGGGTAATCCGACTGAAGCTTTCTTT.

The rearrangement links TRBV11-3 to TRBJ2-1; no firm D call. Trimming pared 4 bases from V and 7 bases from J, leaving 14 bases between. This CDR3 spans 14 amino acids. The germline gives CDR1 SGHNT, CDR2 YENEEA. The CDR3 region is CASSSTAYPNEQFF. The CDR3 nucleotides are TGTGCCAGCAGCTCGACCGCTTACCCGAATGAGCAGTTCTTC.

This clone was seen more than once but under ten times. The rearrangement links TRBV27 to TRBJ2-7; D not resolved. The V and J ends lost 0 bases and 0 bases respectively, with 3 bases between them. The CDR3 spans 13 residues. Germline V gene sequence: CDR1 MNHEY, CDR2 SMNVEV (reference sequence). The CDR3 bases are TGTGCCAGCAGTTTATCCCGCTCCTACGAGCAGTACTTC. It is translated as CASSLSRSYEQYF.

V usage is TRBV3-1 (or the pseudogene TRBV3-2) and J usage is TRBJ1-2, with 8 bases lining up with TRBD1. In germline, CDR1 is LGHDT, CDR2 YNNKEL (reference sequence). With 0 bases clipped from V and 2 bases from J, the junction kept 2 bases outside the gene matches. CDR3 length: 15 amino acids. CDR3 DNA: TGTGCCAGCAGCCAAGAAAGGACAGGGAACTATGGCTACACCTTC. Amino acids: CASSQERTGNYGYTF.

The CDR3 here is CASSAPGTGTTEAFF. For the CDR3, the DNA is TGTGCCAGCAGCGCCCCCGGGACAGGCACCACTGAAGCTTTCTTT. The rearrangement links TRBV9 to TRBJ1-1; 8 nucleotides match TRBD1. The CDR3 consists of 15 residues. The J segment lost 4 bases and the V segment lost 3 bases, leaving 8 bases of the junction unmatched. The germline V gene encodes CDR1 SGDLS and CDR2 YYNGEE.

The chain is built from TRBV4-2 and TRBJ2-1; 11 nucleotides match TRBD2. The CDR3 covers 16 residues. V shed 6 bases and J 5 bases; nucleotides not matched to a gene: 9. Germline CDR1 LGHNA, CDR2 YNFKEQ. The CDR3 protein is CASRGSGREANNEQFF. DNA for the CDR3: TGTGCCAGCAGGGGTAGCGGGAGGGAGGCGAACAATGAGCAGTTCTTC.

The J gene is TRBJ2-1, the V gene TRBV3-1 (or the pseudogene TRBV3-2), with 8 bases fitting TRBD2. In germline, CDR1 is LGHDT, CDR2 YNNKEL (reference sequence). The CDR3 loop spans 16 amino acids. The J segment lost 6 bases and the V segment lost 1 base, leaving 8 bases of the junction unmatched. For the CDR3, the DNA is TGTGCCAGCAGCCAAGTTTTAGCGGGAACGGGCAATGAGCAGTTCTTC. Translating it yields CASSQVLAGTGNEQFF.

The rearrangement uses TRBV25-1 and TRBJ1-1, with a weak D call TRBD1 (5 bases). The CDR3 is 11 residues long. V gave up 6 bases and J gave up 5 bases, with 7 bases separating them. Germline values: CDR1 MGHDK, CDR2 SYGVNS. DNA of the CDR3: TGTGCCAGCAGGGGACTTACTGAAGCTTTCTTT. It encodes CASRGLTEAFF.

The CDR3 bases are TGTGCCAGCAGCTTTCATAGCGAGAGCTCCTACGAGCAGTACTTC. Translation: CASSFHSESSYEQYF. The genes are TRBV7-8 and TRBJ2-7; weak D call: TRBD2 (5 bases). Per the germline V gene, CDR1 is SGHVS and CDR2 is FQNEAQ. Trimming shortened V by 3 bases and J by 0 bases, and 12 bases separated the two germline ends. The CDR3 runs to 15 residues.

The CDR3 region is CATSALGASGGETQYF. The CDR3 nucleotides are TGTGCCACCAGTGCCCTAGGGGCTAGCGGGGGAGAGACCCAGTACTTC. This chain connects TRBV24-1 to TRBJ2-5; 10 nucleotides align to TRBD2. The CDR3 consists of 16 residues. V lost 5 bases, J lost 4 bases, and 9 bases stayed unmatched. Germline CDR1 is KGHDR and CDR2 is SFDVKD.

V usage is TRBV27 and J usage is TRBJ1-2; D not resolved. Between the trimmed V and J ends, which lost 4 bases and 0 bases, there was a span of 9 bases. Germline V lookup: CDR1 MNHEY, CDR2 SMNVEV (reference sequence). There are 14 residues in the CDR3. The CDR3 is CASSSGGTNYGYTF. The CDR3 nucleotides read TGTGCCAGCAGTTCGGGCGGTACTAACTATGGCTACACCTTC.

The rearrangement uses TRBV15 and TRBJ2-4; D not certain. Germline V lookup: CDR1 LNHNV, CDR2 YYDKDF (reference sequence). CDR3 length: 15 amino acids. V lost 5 bases and J lost 5, with 16 bases in between. CDR3 DNA: TGTGCCACCAGCCCATCACCCGGGTCGGAAAACATTCAGTACTTC. Amino acids: CATSPSPGSENIQYF.

The chain is built from TRBV2 and TRBJ2-3, with TRBD2 identical over 8 bases. There are 16 residues in the CDR3. Germline CDR1 SNHLY, CDR2 FYNNEI. V trimming: 4 bases; J trimming: 2 bases; junction bases outside the gene matches: 8. CDR3 nucleotides: TGTGCCAGCAGTGGAACTAGCGGAGTTAACACAGATACGCAGTATTTT. Its translation is CASSGTSGVNTDTQYF.

This sequence joins TRBV11-2 and TRBJ1-5, with TRBD1 matching 9 bases. Trimming took 1 base from V and 7 from J; bases not matched to a gene: 14. CDR1 is SGHAT, CDR2 FQNNGV, per germline. The length of the CDR3 is 18 residues. The CDR3 loop is CASSLGGTGKGPGQPQHF. In DNA form, the CDR3 reads TGTGCCAGCAGCTTAGGAGGGACAGGGAAGGGCCCGGGGCAGCCCCAGCATTTT.

The V gene is TRBV19, the J gene TRBJ1-1; D is possibly TRBD1 (5 bases). V gave up 5 bases and J gave up 1 base, with 8 bases separating them. This CDR3 comprises 13 residues. CDR1 is LNHDA, CDR2 SQIVND, per germline (reference sequence). Here the CDR3 reads CASSFGQNTEAFF. The CDR3 nucleotides are TGTGCCAGTAGTTTCGGACAGAACACTGAAGCTTTCTTT.

CDR3 in amino acids: CSVDWTVETQYF. CDR3 DNA: TGCAGCGTTGATTGGACAGTAGAGACCCAGTACTTC. The chain carries TRBV29-1 and TRBJ2-5; possibly TRBD1 for D (6 bases). CDR1 is SQVTM, CDR2 ANQGSEA, per germline. The CDR3 sequence is 12 residues long. The V end was cut by 3 bases, the J end by 4 bases, with 9 bases between.

This clone showed up just a few times. The V gene is TRBV10-2, the J gene TRBJ2-7, with 9 nucleotides matching TRBD2. With 5 bases clipped from V and 2 bases from J, the junction kept 10 bases outside the gene matches. Germline V gene data show CDR1 as WSHSY and CDR2 as SAAADI. CDR3 size: 16 residues. The CDR3 sequence is CASSPHLAGATYEQYF. The CDR3 nucleotides read TGCGCCAGCAGTCCTCATTTAGCGGGAGCGACCTACGAGCAGTACTTC.

The chain is built from TRBV6-5 and TRBJ2-3, with a possible D match to TRBD1 (6 bases). CDR1 MNHEY and CDR2 SVGAGI come from the germline V gene. Trimming left V 0 bases short and J 3 bases short, with 10 bases between. The CDR3 sequence is 15 residues long. For the CDR3, the DNA is TGTGCCAGCAGTTACTCGGGAACAGGGACAGATACGCAGTATTTT. Amino acids: CASSYSGTGTDTQYF.

The rearrangement joins TRBV5-1 to TRBJ2-2; unclear D gene. Trimming removed 0 bases at V and 3 bases at J, with 9 bases between. This CDR3 has 15 amino acids. The V gene's germline CDR1 is SGHRS and CDR2 YFSETQ. CDR3 DNA sequence: TGCGCCAGCAGCTTGGTAGGGCGGCACACCGGGGAGCTGTTTTTT. Translated, it gives CASSLVGRHTGELFF. The full variable domain, with the rest looked up from reference TRBV5-1 and TRBJ2-2, is KAGVTQTPRYLIKTRGQQVTLSCSPISGHRSVSWYQQTPGQGLQFLFEYFSETQRNKGNFPGRFSGRQFSNSRSEMNVSTLELGDSALYLCASSLVGRHTGELFFGEGSRLTVL.

This clone was seen a single time. This chain links TRBV7-9 with TRBJ2-5; TRBD1 matches 9 bases. The CDR3 runs 15 residues. V gave up 6 bases and J gave up 5 bases; unmatched junction bases: 10. The germline gives CDR1 SEHNR, CDR2 FQNEAQ (reference sequence). The CDR3 nucleotides are TGTGCCAGCAGACGACCGGGACAGGGAGGCGAGACCCAGTACTTC. Translation gives CASRRPGQGGETQYF.

The chain recombines TRBV12-3 or TRBV12-4 with TRBJ1-1; D might be TRBD1 (6 bases). V was clipped by 8 bases and J by 8 bases, with 18 bases between them. There are 13 residues in the CDR3. The CDR3 DNA is TGTGCCAGCGGACAAGGGGGGGGCGAGGAAGCTTTCTTT. Its translation is CASGQGGGEEAFF.